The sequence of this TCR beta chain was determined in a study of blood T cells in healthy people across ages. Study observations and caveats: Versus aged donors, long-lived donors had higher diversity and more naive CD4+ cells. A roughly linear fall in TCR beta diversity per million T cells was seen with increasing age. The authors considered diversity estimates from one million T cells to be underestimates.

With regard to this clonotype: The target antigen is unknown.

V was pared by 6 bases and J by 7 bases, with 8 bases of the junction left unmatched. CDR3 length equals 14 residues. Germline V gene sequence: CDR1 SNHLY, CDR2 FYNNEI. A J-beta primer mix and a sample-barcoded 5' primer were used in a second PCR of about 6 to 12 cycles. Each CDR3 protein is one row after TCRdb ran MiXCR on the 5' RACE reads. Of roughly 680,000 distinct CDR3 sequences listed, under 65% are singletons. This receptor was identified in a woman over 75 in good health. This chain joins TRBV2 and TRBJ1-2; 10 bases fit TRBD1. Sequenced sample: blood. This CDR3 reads CASRAGTGVSGYTF. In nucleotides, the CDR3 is TGTGCCAGCAGAGCCGGGACAGGGGTGTCTGGCTACACCTTC.